The next 25 T cell receptor beta chains were all read from a single sample in a study of Ad26.COV2.S vaccination and SARS-CoV-2 variants. Sequencing was performed with immunoSEQ multiplex PCR; in TCRdb, only in-frame clones are kept and a portion is missing. Of 320,000 or so clones listed, 90% are singletons. Specified treatment: roughly 19 received Ad26.COV2.S at low or high dose, single or two shots; several received placebo; per-sample allocation not given. At day 63 after the first vaccine or placebo injection, samples were drawn. The specimen comprised peripheral blood, sampled in a trial of Ad26.COV2.S vaccine versus placebo. These receptors originate from a person aged 18 to 59 who received the Ad26.COV2.S COVID-19 vaccine or a placebo.

The CDR3 DNA is TGTGCCAGCAGCTTCAGGGGAGGGGTCACAGATACGCAGTATTTT. Amino acid sequence: CASSFRGGVTDTQYF. The J gene is TRBJ2-3, the V gene TRBV11-2, with a possible D match to TRBD2 (7 bases). The CDR3 is made up of 15 amino acids. Germline V CDR1 and CDR2: SGHAT, FQNNGV. The ends were cut back, 3 bases at V and 2 bases at J, with 12 bases in the middle.

This sequence joins TRBV6-5 and TRBJ1-1; D uncertain. The germline gives CDR1 MNHEY, CDR2 SVGAGI. Trimming removed 0 bases at V and 0 bases at J, with 8 bases between. The CDR3 is made up of 15 amino acids. CDR3 nucleotide sequence: TGTGCCAGCAGTTACTCGTCCCTAATGAACACTGAAGCTTTCTTT. Residues: CASSYSSLMNTEAFF.

J is TRBJ1-2 and V is TRBV6-6; D is perhaps TRBD1 (5 bases). The CDR3 length is 16 residues. The germline V and J ends were trimmed by 7 bases and 0 bases, with 18 bases remaining between them. Per the germline V gene, CDR1 is MNHNY and CDR2 is SVGAGI (reference sequence). The CDR3, as DNA: TGTGCCAGCAACCCCGACTCCCCGGGACCTAACTATGGCTACACCTTC. It specifies CASNPDSPGPNYGYTF.

The chain combines TRBV5-5 with TRBJ1-1, with TRBD1 as a possible D gene (5 bases). Trimming pared 3 bases from V and 1 base from J, leaving 7 bases between. CDR1 is SGHKS, CDR2 YYEKEE, per germline (reference sequence). The CDR3 consists of 13 residues. The CDR3 is CASSWGTNTEAFF. The CDR3 nucleotides are TGTGCCAGCAGCTGGGGGACGAACACTGAAGCTTTCTTT.

The chain has TRBV30 and TRBJ1-2, with D possibly TRBD1 on 5 matching bases. The germline V gene encodes CDR1 GTSNPN and CDR2 SVGIG (reference sequence). Trimming took 3 bases from V and 2 from J, leaving 13 bases between them. The CDR3 extends over 14 amino acids. CDR3 sequence: CAWRQAGSNYGYTF. CDR3 in DNA: TGTGCCTGGAGGCAGGCAGGGTCAAACTATGGCTACACCTTC.

This rearrangement joins TRBV6-5 to TRBJ1-5, with D perhaps TRBD1 (6 bases). Germline V CDR1 and CDR2: MNHEY, SVGAGI. V gave up 8 bases and J gave up 7 bases, with 15 bases separating them. CDR3 size: 13 residues. The CDR3 coding sequence is TGTGCCAGCCAGGGGAGCCCAGGCCAGCCCCAGCATTTT. Translation gives CASQGSPGQPQHF.

The chain's CDR3 is CASSSPYEQYF. CDR3 nucleotide sequence: TGTGCCAGCAGCTCCCCCTACGAGCAGTACTTC. This rearrangement joins TRBV21-1 to TRBJ2-7. TRBV21-1 is annotated as a pseudogene. There are 11 residues in the CDR3.

The chain couples TRBV3-1 (or the pseudogene TRBV3-2) to TRBJ1-1; tentatively, D is TRBD1 (5 bases). The germline gives CDR1 LGHDT, CDR2 YNNKEL (reference sequence). Trimming removed 2 bases from V and 1 base from J, with 14 bases in between. The CDR3 extends over 16 amino acids. CDR3 in DNA: TGTGCCAGCAGCCAAAACGGGGGGTTGGGGAACACTGAAGCTTTCTTT. Its protein is CASSQNGGLGNTEAFF.

This sequence joins TRBV7-6 and TRBJ1-1, with 7 nucleotides matching TRBD1. CDR3 length: 16 residues. The ends lost 7 bases at V and 6 bases at J; junction bases unmatched: 17. CDR1 and CDR2 (germline): SGHVS, FNYEAQ. The CDR3: CASTRDRDLLGSEAFF. In nucleotides, the CDR3 is TGTGCCAGCACCCGGGACAGAGACCTCTTGGGGTCTGAAGCTTTCTTT.

The genes are TRBV6-2 or TRBV6-3 and TRBJ2-1, with a possible D match to TRBD2 (5 bases). V lost 0 bases and J 5 bases, leaving 11 bases between the germline ends. This CDR3 is 15 amino acids long. The germline V gene has CDR1 MNHEY and CDR2 SVGEGT. CDR3 sequence reads: CASSYSPGENNEQFF. In nucleotides, the CDR3 is TGTGCCAGCAGTTACTCGCCCGGGGAGAACAATGAGCAGTTCTTC.

DNA for the CDR3: TGTGCCAGCAGCCAAGACGGACTAGCGGGGAGCCCATACAATGAGCAGTTCTTC. This codes for CASSQDGLAGSPYNEQFF. This rearrangement joins TRBV3-1 (or the pseudogene TRBV3-2) to TRBJ2-1; 12 bases line up with TRBD2. V lost 0 bases and J lost 4; bases outside the gene matches: 7. Germline loops: CDR1 LGHDT, CDR2 YNNKEL (reference sequence). The CDR3 runs 18 residues.

The count of this clone is one. V and J are TRBV6-4 and TRBJ1-1, with D possibly matching TRBD1 (5 bases). This CDR3 has 13 residues. Germline V gene lookup returns CDR1 MRHNA and CDR2 SNTAGT. V was trimmed by 2 bases and J by 2 bases, leaving 6 bases between them. CDR3 sequence: CASSDRDNTEAFF. As DNA, the CDR3 is TGTGCCAGCAGTGACCGGGACAACACTGAAGCTTTCTTT.

The J gene is TRBJ2-1, the V gene TRBV5-6; D not resolved. This CDR3 comprises 14 residues. The germline V gene has CDR1 SGHDT and CDR2 YYEEEE. The V gene lost 0 bases and the J gene lost 7 bases, with 11 bases spanning the gap. CDR3 DNA: TGTGCCAGCAGCTTGGTTAGTTCCGATAATGAGCAGTTCTTC. Translating it yields CASSLVSSDNEQFF. The whole variable domain, remainder taken from reference TRBV5-6 and TRBJ2-1, is DAGVTQSPTHLIKTRGQQVTLRCSPKSGHDTVSWYQQALGQGPQFIFQYYEEEERQRGNFPDRFSGHQFPNYSSELNVNALLLGDSALYLCASSLVSSDNEQFFGPGTRLTVL.

This chain joins TRBV30 and TRBJ1-3; D uncertain. This CDR3 is built from 13 residues. The germline gives CDR1 GTSNPN, CDR2 SVGIG (reference sequence). Trimming cost V 5 bases and J 0 bases, with 8 bases left between them. The CDR3 sequence: CAWVTISGNTIYF. The CDR3 DNA follows: TGTGCCTGGGTGACTATCTCTGGAAACACCATATATTTT.

CDR3: CASSLSELKGGYTF. Here the CDR3 DNA reads TGTGCCAGCAGCTTATCGGAACTTAAGGGGGGCTACACCTTC. The rearrangement links TRBV11-3 to TRBJ1-2, with D tentatively TRBD1 (5 bases). Germline CDR1 reads SGHNT; CDR2 reads YENEEA. The CDR3 runs 14 residues. V was pared by 2 bases and J by 8 bases, with 15 bases between.

A single count supports this clone. The chain uses TRBV2 and TRBJ1-5, with 9 bases matching TRBD1. With 3 bases clipped from V and 6 bases from J, the junction kept 15 bases outside the gene matches. CDR3 length equals 18 residues. From germline, CDR1 is SNHLY and CDR2 FYNNEI. CDR3 sequence (DNA): TGTGCCAGCAGTGACTCGGGACAGGGTTCCAATGTGGGTCAGCCCCAGCATTTT. It codes for CASSDSGQGSNVGQPQHF.

The V and J genes are TRBV19 and TRBJ2-1, with 9 bases aligning to TRBD2. This CDR3 contains 14 residues. Germline V gene lookup returns CDR1 LNHDA and CDR2 SQIVND (reference sequence). The ends lost 8 bases at V and 7 bases at J; junction bases unmatched: 9. In DNA form, the CDR3 reads TGTGCCAGTCATACTGGACTAGCGTCGAATGAGCAGTTCTTC. Its translation: CASHTGLASNEQFF.

This sequence joins TRBV7-8 and TRBJ2-2, with TRBD1 matching over 7 bases. This CDR3 spans 15 amino acids. The junction had 11 bases not matched to a gene; V was cut back by 8 bases and J by 5 bases. Per germline, CDR1 SGHVS and CDR2 FQNEAQ. The chain's CDR3 is CASHLDRVETGELFF. CDR3 nucleotides: TGTGCCAGCCATCTCGACAGGGTAGAAACCGGGGAGCTGTTTTTT.

This clone was recorded once. J is TRBJ1-2 and V is TRBV19; 8 positions match TRBD1. Germline V gene lookup returns CDR1 LNHDA and CDR2 SQIVND (reference sequence). CDR3 length equals 14 residues. V dropped 3 bases and J dropped 7; count of bases not matched to a gene: 7. The CDR3 region has the DNA TGTGCCAGTAGTATCCCAGGGGGCTCGTCTGGCTACACCTTC. Amino acid sequence: CASSIPGGSSGYTF.

V usage is TRBV24-1 and J usage is TRBJ2-1; a weak D match, TRBD1 (6 bases). Germline CDR1 and CDR2: KGHDR and SFDVKD. The CDR3 covers 15 residues. Trimming stripped 6 bases from V and 7 bases from J, with 18 bases between. This chain's CDR3 is CATSSTRGSRNEQFF. The CDR3 bases are TGTGCCACCAGTTCGACCAGGGGTTCTCGAAATGAGCAGTTCTTC.

V is TRBV10-3 and J is TRBJ1-2; no clear D. Germline V lookup: CDR1 ENHRY, CDR2 SYGVKD. Trimming took 10 bases from V and 1 from J, leaving 13 bases between them. CDR3 length: 13 amino acids. The CDR3: CATVGDSNYGYTF. DNA for the CDR3: TGTGCCACCGTTGGAGATAGTAACTATGGCTACACCTTC.

CDR3 sequence reads: CASRGQGIYNSPLHF. The CDR3 DNA sequence: TGTGCCAGCCGGGGACAGGGGATTTATAATTCACCCCTCCACTTT. The chain employs TRBV25-1 and TRBJ1-6; TRBD1 agrees at 10 bases. The V gene's germline CDR1 is MGHDK and CDR2 SYGVNS. Unmatched junction bases numbered 5, after V lost 8 bases and J lost 4 bases. This CDR3 has 15 residues. Supplemented by reference TRBV25-1 and TRBJ1-6, the full variable domain reads EADIYQTPRYLVIGTGKKITLECSQTMGHDKMYWYQQDPGMELHLIHYSYGVNSTEKGDLSSESTVSRIRTEHFPLTLESARPSHTSQYLCASRGQGIYNSPLHFGNGTRLTVT.

The chain links TRBV5-8 to TRBJ2-1; 9 nucleotides match TRBD1. The germline V gene has CDR1 SGHTS and CDR2 YDEGEE. CDR3 length: 13 amino acids. V lost 4 bases, J lost 8 bases, and 4 bases stayed unmatched. CDR3 loop: CASSDRTGDEQFF. CDR3 DNA: TGTGCCAGCAGCGACCGGACAGGGGATGAGCAGTTCTTC. Based on the CDR3 plus reference TRBV5-8 and TRBJ2-1, the full variable domain is EAGVTQSPTHLIKTRGQQATLRCSPISGHTSVYWYQQALGLGLQFLLWYDEGEERNRGNFPPRFSGRQFPNYSSELNVNALELEDSALYLCASSDRTGDEQFFGPGTRLTVL.

DNA for the CDR3: TGCGCCAGCAGCCAAGATCAGGGGACGGGCACTGAAGCTTTCTTT. Translating gives CASSQDQGTGTEAFF. The chain joins TRBV4-3 to TRBJ1-1; D perhaps matches TRBD1 (6 bases). CDR1 and CDR2 (germline): LGHNA, YSLEER. The CDR3 spans 15 residues. Trimming removed 0 bases from V and 4 bases from J, with 12 bases in between.

This chain uses TRBV28 with TRBJ2-3, with D maybe TRBD1 (5 bases). The germline V gene has CDR1 MDHEN and CDR2 SYDVKM. V was clipped by 7 bases and J by 5 bases, with 19 bases between them. The CDR3 contains 15 residues. CDR3 coding DNA: TGTGCCAGCAAAAGTCAGGGATTTACTCAAGATACGCAGTATTTT. It yields the protein CASKSQGFTQDTQYF.